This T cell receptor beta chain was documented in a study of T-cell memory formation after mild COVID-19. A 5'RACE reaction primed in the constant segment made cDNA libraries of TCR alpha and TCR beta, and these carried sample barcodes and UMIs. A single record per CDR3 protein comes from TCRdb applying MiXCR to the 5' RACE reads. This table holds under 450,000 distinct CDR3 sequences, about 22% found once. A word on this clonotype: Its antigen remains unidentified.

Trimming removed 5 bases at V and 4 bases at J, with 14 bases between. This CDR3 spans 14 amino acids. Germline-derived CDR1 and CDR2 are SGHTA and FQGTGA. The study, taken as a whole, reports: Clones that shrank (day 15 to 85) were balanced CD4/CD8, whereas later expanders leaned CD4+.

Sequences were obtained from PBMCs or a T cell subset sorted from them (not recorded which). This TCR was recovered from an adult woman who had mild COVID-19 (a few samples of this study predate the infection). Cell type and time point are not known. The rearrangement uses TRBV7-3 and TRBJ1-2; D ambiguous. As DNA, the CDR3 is TGTGCCAGCAGCGAAGCGGGCAGTTCCTATGGCTACACCTTC. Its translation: CASSEAGSSYGYTF.